The T cell receptor beta chain under discussion was sequenced for a study of cytotoxic CD8 clonotypes in ibrutinib-treated CLL. Study-level background: Timing of response sample collection was a median approximately twelve months after treatment start, with a range of 6 to 36. The study, taken as a whole, reports: Clonality at baseline surpassed age-matched healthy donors and tracked circulating CD8+ T-cell counts. Public clonotypes showed up rarely, and on treatment they shrank or held steady.

Points on this clone: Its antigen remains unidentified.

Germline V gene data show CDR1 as SNHLY and CDR2 as FYNNEI. The CDR3 runs 11 residues. Deletions cut 4 bases from V and 5 bases from J, with 6 bases between. The table came from immunoSEQ multiplex PCR; TCRdb's copy has only in-frame clones and leaves some out. The sample includes 160,000 or so clones, 70% to 85% seen only once; the top ten take 3.5% to 5.5%. This material consisted of PBMCs, taken after 24 months of ibrutinib treatment. This clonotype was sampled from a human donor with chronic lymphocytic leukemia. V is TRBV2 and J is TRBJ2-7; D remains unclear. CDR3 nucleotides: TGTGCCAGCAGTGCTCGGGACGAGCAGTACTTC. Encoded protein: CASSARDEQYF.